The clone carrying this T cell receptor (beta chain) showed up many times. The time point denotes: persistent/refractory GD, antithyroid drugs over 5 years with positive TRAb. The TCR library was prepared using RNA isolated from PBMCs. These data originate in a study of regulatory T cells in long-lasting Graves disease. Library construction for TCR beta used iRepertoire HTBI primers and Arm-PCR of CDR3 regions. TCRdb passed the multiplex PCR reads through MiXCR, listing each CDR3 protein once. The data hold about 430,000 distinct CDR3 sequences, with 21% observed a single time. CDR1 is SGHVS, CDR2 FQNEAQ, per germline. The CDR3 length is 15 residues. V lost 0 bases and J lost 2, with 10 bases in between.

The sample in question was peripheral blood mononuclear cells (PBMCs), obtained when the disease was refractory, from a patient treated with antithyroid drugs. The chain combines TRBV7-8 with TRBJ2-5; D not resolved. The source of this sequence is a female donor with Graves disease. This chain's CDR3 is CASSLASAIQETQYF. The CDR3 DNA follows: TGTGCCAGCAGCTTAGCGAGCGCTATTCAAGAGACCCAGTACTTC.